The clone carrying this TCR beta chain was counted once. Its specificity is unknown. Synthetic inline TR CDR3 controls covering all V-J pairings were spiked into each PCR. Data came from immunoSEQ multiplex PCR; TCRdb stores just in-frame clones and leaves some out. The top ten hold about 2% of the sample, which has 25,000 or so clones, approximately 90% seen once. The trim removed 6 bases at V and 1 base at J, leaving 4 bases unmatched. The CDR3 has 15 residues. Germline CDR1 reads SGDLS; CDR2 reads YYNGEE. This sample is part of a study of multiple sclerosis patients with progressive multifocal leukoencephalopathy. Documented time point: approximately twelve months of natalizumab therapy. Prior interferon beta treatment was universal, and the PML patients were all female. Study-level findings and limits: PML-onset expanded TRB clones were detectable before and during natalizumab therapy.

The sample consisted of PBMCs, taken from a patient treated with natalizumab. J is TRBJ2-5 and V is TRBV9; TRBD2 matches 12 bases. This sequence was found in a man aged 25 to 40 with multiple sclerosis. This chain's CDR3 is CASNPTSGSQETQYF. CDR3 in DNA: TGTGCCAGCAACCCGACTAGCGGGAGCCAAGAGACCCAGTACTTC.